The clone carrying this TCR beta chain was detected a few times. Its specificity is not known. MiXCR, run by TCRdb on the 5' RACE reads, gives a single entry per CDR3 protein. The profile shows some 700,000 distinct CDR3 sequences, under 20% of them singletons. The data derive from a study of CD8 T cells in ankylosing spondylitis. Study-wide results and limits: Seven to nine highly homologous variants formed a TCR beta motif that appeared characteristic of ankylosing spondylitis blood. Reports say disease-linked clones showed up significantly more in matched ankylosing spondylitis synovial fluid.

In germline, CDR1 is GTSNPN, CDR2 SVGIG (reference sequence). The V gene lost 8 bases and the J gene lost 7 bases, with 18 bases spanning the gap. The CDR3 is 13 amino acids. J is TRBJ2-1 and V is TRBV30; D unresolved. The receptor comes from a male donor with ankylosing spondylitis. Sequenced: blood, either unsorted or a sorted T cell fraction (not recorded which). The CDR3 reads CASLSRYWNEQFF. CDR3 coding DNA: TGTGCCAGCCTGTCCAGATATTGGAATGAGCAGTTCTTC.